These T cell receptor beta chains were read from a single sample in a study of neurological immune-mediated disorders. TCRdb ran MiXCR on the 5' RACE reads and lists one entry per CDR3 protein. The data hold 45,000 to 50,000 distinct CDR3 sequences, with 3.5% to 5% observed a single time. Sequencing was carried out using PBMCs. Receptors originate from a woman in her sixties with multiple sclerosis. The CDR3 runs from the conserved cysteine through the conserved F or W. D genes are given only for firm matches. Expanded clones get a size class; other rows say once, few or many, or leave the size out.

.	TRBV3-1	.	TRBJ2-5	TGTGCCATCCGGGAGCCCGAACTCCAAGAGACCCAGTACTTC	CAIREPELQETQYF
.	TRBV20-1	many	TRBJ2-7	TGCAGTGCTAGTCAGGACGGCTACGAGCAGTACTTC	CSASQDGYEQYF
TRBD2	TRBV9	many	TRBJ2-4	TGTGCCAGCAGCGTAGCGGGAGGGAACATTCAGTACTTC	CASSVAGGNIQYF
TRBD2	TRBV20-1	many	TRBJ2-3	TGCAGTAGCCGGCGGGAGATAGATACGCAGTATTTT	CSSRREIDTQYF
TRBD1	TRBV7-2	many	TRBJ2-7	TGTGCCAGCAGCGCCGGGCGGACAGGGTACGAGCAGTACTTC	CASSAGRTGYEQYF
TRBD2	TRBV20-1	.	TRBJ2-3	TGCAGTCCCGGGGGGCTAGCGGGAGTAGATACGCAGTATTTT	CSPGGLAGVDTQYF
TRBD1	TRBV20-1	many	TRBJ2-3	TGCAGTGCTATACACGGGACAGGGGAAGATACGCAGTATTTT	CSAIHGTGEDTQYF
.	TRBV19	few	TRBJ1-4	TGTGCCACTACGCCGGACACGCGAGAAAAACTGTTTTTT	CATTPDTREKLFF
.	TRBV6-6	.	TRBJ2-3	TGTGCCAGCAGCCCAATTGGCACAGATACGCAGTATTTT	CASSPIGTDTQYF
TRBD1	TRBV20-1	many	TRBJ2-7	TGCAGTGCCTTCGGACAGGGTGGGTACGAGCAGTACTTC	CSAFGQGGYEQYF
.	TRBV20-1	few	TRBJ1-6	TGCAGTGCTAGGGGGACGAGGGGCGTTTCACCCCTCAACTTT	CSARGTRGVSPLNF
.	TRBV11-2	many	TRBJ1-1	TGTGCCAGCAGCTTAACAGGGAGGGAGAACACTGAAGCTTTCTTT	CASSLTGRENTEAFF
.	TRBV5-1	many	TRBJ2-3	TGCGCCAGCAGCACAGAACCGGCTAGCACAGATACGCAGTATTTT	CASSTEPASTDTQYF
TRBD1	TRBV6-2/TRBV6-3	.	TRBJ1-5	TGTGCCAGCAGCATACGCTTTGAAGGACAGGACAATCAGCCCCAGCATTTT	CASSIRFEGQDNQPQHF
.	TRBV20-1	many	TRBJ2-3	TGCAGTGCTAGACCTCCAGCGAGTAGCACAGATACGCAGTATTTT	CSARPPASSTDTQYF
TRBD2	TRBV5-1	few	TRBJ2-1	TGCGCCAGCAGCCCAGGACTAGCGGGGAACAATGAGCAGTTCTTC	CASSPGLAGNNEQFF
.	TRBV7-2	few	TRBJ1-2	TGTGCCAGCAGCTTATCCCCCGGGATCGGCTACACCTTC	CASSLSPGIGYTF
.	TRBV20-1	many	TRBJ2-1	TGCAGTGCTGCCCAAGACGATGAGCAGTTCTTC	CSAAQDDEQFF
.	TRBV10-3	few	TRBJ2-4	TGTGCCATCAGTGAAGGCTTCGGGGCCAAAAACATTCAGTACTTC	CAISEGFGAKNIQYF
.	TRBV7-9	many	TRBJ2-7	TGTGCCAGCAGCCTAGACGGGAGCTACGAGCAGTACTTC	CASSLDGSYEQYF
.	TRBV7-7	many	TRBJ2-5	TGTGCTAGCAGCTTAGGTCCAGGGGCCGGCCAAGAGACCCAGTACTTC	CASSLGPGAGQETQYF
TRBD2	TRBV20-1	many	TRBJ2-1	TGCAGTGGTTCGTGGACTAGCGAGGGTGAGCAGTTCTTC	CSGSWTSEGEQFF
.	TRBV4-1	many	TRBJ2-1	TGCGCCAGCAGCCGAGAGGACTTATACAATGAGCAGTTCTTC	CASSREDLYNEQFF
.	TRBV20-1	few	TRBJ1-1	TGCAGTGCTAGAAACTTCCGGAACCCTACGGACACTGAAGCTTTCTTT	CSARNFRNPTDTEAFF
TRBD1	TRBV29-1	few	TRBJ1-1	TGCACCCATAAGCACCTGGACAGGGGAGCTTTCTTT	CTHKHLDRGAFF
TRBD1	TRBV24-1	many	TRBJ2-5	TGTGCCACCAGTGGCGACGGACAGGGGCAAGAGACCCAGTACTTC	CATSGDGQGQETQYF
.	TRBV6-5	many	TRBJ1-1	TGTGCCAGCAGCCGGACGGGGAACACTGAAGCTTTCTTT	CASSRTGNTEAFF
TRBD2	TRBV7-2	many	TRBJ2-1	TGTGCCAGCAGCTGGGGACTAGCGGGGGTTGAGCAGTTCTTC	CASSWGLAGVEQFF
.	TRBV20-1	many	TRBJ1-5	TGCAGTGCTAGACTAGGGTTGAAGCCCCAGCATTTT	CSARLGLKPQHF
.	TRBV25-1	many	TRBJ2-3	TGTGCCAGCAGTGCCAGCGCAAGCACAGATACGCAGTATTTT	CASSASASTDTQYF
TRBD2	TRBV5-1	many	TRBJ2-1	TGCGCCAGCAGCAAGGCGGGGAGGGACAATGAGCAGTTCTTC	CASSKAGRDNEQFF
.	TRBV20-1	many	TRBJ2-7	TGCAGTGCTAGTGGTGGGGCCTACTACGAGCAGTACTTC	CSASGGAYYEQYF
.	TRBV7-2	few	TRBJ1-2	TGTGCCAGCAGCATCAGGTTTAACTATGGCTACACCTTC	CASSIRFNYGYTF
.	TRBV20-1	many	TRBJ2-3	TGCAGTGCTAGAACTACCTCAGATACGCAGTATTTT	CSARTTSDTQYF
TRBD2	TRBV7-2	many	TRBJ2-3	TGTGCCAGCAGCCCGGGACTAGCGGGCTCCAAGTATTTT	CASSPGLAGSKYF
TRBD2	TRBV10-3	few	TRBJ2-3	TGTGCCATCAGTGACCCAGCGGGGGGTGTTCGAGATACGCAGTATTTT	CAISDPAGGVRDTQYF
TRBD1	TRBV28	many	TRBJ1-2	TGTGCCAGCAGTTCCCGGACAGGGAGAGAAAATGGCTACACCTTC	CASSSRTGRENGYTF
.	TRBV20-1	.	TRBJ2-3	TGCAGTGCTAGCCCGATGGCAGATACGCAGTATTTT	CSASPMADTQYF
.	TRBV27	many	TRBJ1-6	TGTGCCAGCAGTCCATTAGGTCGGGATTCACCCCTCCACTTT	CASSPLGRDSPLHF
.	TRBV15	.	TRBJ2-5	TGTGCCACCAGCAGAGAAGCCAGCAACCAAGAGACCCAGTACTTC	CATSREASNQETQYF
.	TRBV5-1	many	TRBJ2-5	TGCGCCAGCAGCTTGGGATTGGAGACCCAGTACTTC	CASSLGLETQYF
.	TRBV12-3/TRBV12-4	many	TRBJ1-5	TGTGCCAGCAGTACAGACACAAGCAATCAGCCCCAGCATTTT	CASSTDTSNQPQHF
.	TRBV7-2	many	TRBJ1-2	TGTGCCAGCAGCCTGAATGGACAGAACTATGGCTACACCTTC	CASSLNGQNYGYTF
TRBD1	TRBV5-1	many	TRBJ2-2	TGCGCCAGCAGCCCAACGCAGGGGGCCAACACCGGGGAGCTGTTTTTT	CASSPTQGANTGELFF
TRBD1	TRBV5-1	many	TRBJ2-2	TGCGCCAGCACCATTTACAGGGGGTATTCGAACACCGGGGAGCTGTTTTTT	CASTIYRGYSNTGELFF
TRBD2	TRBV20-1	.	TRBJ2-1	TGCAGTGCTGAGACTAGCGGGAGGGTGGGCTACAATGAGCAGTTCTTC	CSAETSGRVGYNEQFF
TRBD2	TRBV7-7	.	TRBJ2-5	TGTGCCAGCAGCTTTTCTAGCGGGAGGGCCATAGAGACCCAGTACTTC	CASSFSSGRAIETQYF
.	TRBV12-3/TRBV12-4	many	TRBJ1-1	TGTGCCAGCAGTTTTTGGCACACTGAAGCTTTCTTT	CASSFWHTEAFF
TRBD1	TRBV7-2	few	TRBJ1-5	TGTGCCAGCAGCTCGCAGGGGGGTAGGCAGCCCCAGCATTTT	CASSSQGGRQPQHF
.	TRBV20-1	many	TRBJ2-5	TGCAGTGCTAGAGATCCCCCGGGCCAAGAGACCCAGTACTTC	CSARDPPGQETQYF
.	TRBV20-1	.	TRBJ1-5	TGCAGTGCTAAAGCCCGAGTTTCACAGGGTCGTCAGCCCCAGCATTTT	CSAKARVSQGRQPQHF
TRBD2	TRBV5-1	few	TRBJ2-7	TGCGCCAGCAGCCCTGGGACTAGCGGACCCTACGAGCAGTACTTC	CASSPGTSGPYEQYF
.	TRBV2	few	TRBJ1-5	TGTGCCAGCAGTGATTCAGGTCAGCCCCAGAATTTT	CASSDSGQPQNF
.	TRBV28	many	TRBJ1-3	TGTGCCAGCCTGGACGGAAACACCATATATTTT	CASLDGNTIYF
.	TRBV15	many	TRBJ1-2	TGTGCCACCAGCCCAAGACCGGCAGAATATGGCTACACCTTC	CATSPRPAEYGYTF
.	TRBV20-1	many	TRBJ1-6	TGCAGTGCTGCCGATCGAGGTTATAATTCACCCCTCCACTTT	CSAADRGYNSPLHF
TRBD2	TRBV28	many	TRBJ2-5	TGTGCCACTGGCGGGGGGGCCGGGGAGACCCAGTACTTC	CATGGGAGETQYF
.	TRBV7-9	many	TRBJ2-1	TGTGCCAGCAGCGTAGTACTAGCAGGCAATGAGCAGTTCTTC	CASSVVLAGNEQFF
.	TRBV5-1	few	TRBJ1-1	TGCGCCAGCAGCTTGGTGGGTGGGGGTCGGGTTTCCGGCACTGAAGCTTTCTTT	CASSLVGGGRVSGTEAFF